This TCR beta chain was sequenced for a study of OX40 agonist ivuxolimab in advanced cancers. Study-level background: Therapy given before enrollment (anti-PD-1, anti-PD-L1 or anti-CTLA-4) was allowed, and roughly 42% had some.

Profiling relied on immunoSEQ multiplex PCR, and the TCRdb table lists in-frame clones only, not all of them. The sample holds 55,000 to 65,000 clones, 80% to 90% seen once. The clonotype comes from an adult with an advanced solid tumor such as melanoma, head and neck, liver or kidney cancer. Sample: CD4+ or CD8+ T cells sorted from blood, taken in a trial of the OX40 agonist ivuxolimab.

CDR3 DNA sequence: TGTGCCAGCAGTGGGGCTAGCGGGGGGTTTGAGCAGTTCTTC. Its translation: CASSGASGGFEQFF. The J gene is TRBJ2-1, the V gene TRBV25-1; 11 bases fit TRBD2. The trim removed 4 bases at V and 9 bases at J, leaving 5 bases unmatched. The CDR3 has 14 amino acids. Germline values: CDR1 MGHDK, CDR2 SYGVNS. Full variable domain (rest looked up from reference TRBV25-1 and TRBJ2-1): EADIYQTPRYLVIGTGKKITLECSQTMGHDKMYWYQQDPGMELHLIHYSYGVNSTEKGDLSSESTVSRIRTEHFPLTLESARPSHTSQYLCASSGASGGFEQFFGPGTRLTVL.